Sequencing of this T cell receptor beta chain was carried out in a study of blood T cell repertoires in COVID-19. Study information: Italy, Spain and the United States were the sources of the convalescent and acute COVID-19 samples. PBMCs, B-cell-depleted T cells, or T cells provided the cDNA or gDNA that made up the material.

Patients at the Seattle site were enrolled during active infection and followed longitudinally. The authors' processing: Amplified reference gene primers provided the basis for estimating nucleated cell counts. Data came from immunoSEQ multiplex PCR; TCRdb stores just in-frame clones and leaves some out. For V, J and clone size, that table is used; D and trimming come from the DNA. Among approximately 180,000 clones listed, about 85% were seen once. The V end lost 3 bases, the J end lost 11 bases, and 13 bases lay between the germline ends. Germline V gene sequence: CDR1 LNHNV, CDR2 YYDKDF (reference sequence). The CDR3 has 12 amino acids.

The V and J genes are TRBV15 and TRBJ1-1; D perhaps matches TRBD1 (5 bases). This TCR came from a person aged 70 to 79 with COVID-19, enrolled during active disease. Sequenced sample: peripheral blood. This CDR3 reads CATSRDRRGAFF. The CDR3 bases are TGTGCCACCAGCAGGGATAGACGGGGGGCTTTCTTT.